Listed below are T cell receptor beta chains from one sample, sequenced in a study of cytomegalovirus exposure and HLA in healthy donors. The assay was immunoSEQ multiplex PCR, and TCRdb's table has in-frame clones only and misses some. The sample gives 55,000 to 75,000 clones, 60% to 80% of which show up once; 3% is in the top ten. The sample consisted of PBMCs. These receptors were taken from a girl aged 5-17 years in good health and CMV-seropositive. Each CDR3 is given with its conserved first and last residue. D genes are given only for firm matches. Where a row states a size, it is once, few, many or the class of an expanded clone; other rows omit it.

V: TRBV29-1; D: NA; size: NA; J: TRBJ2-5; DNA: TGCAGCGTCATAGCGGTAACTCAGGAGACCCAGTACTTC; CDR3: CSVIAVTQETQYF
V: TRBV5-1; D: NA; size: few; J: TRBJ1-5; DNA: TGCGCCAGCTTCTCCCGCAATCAGCCCCAGCATTTT; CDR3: CASFSRNQPQHF
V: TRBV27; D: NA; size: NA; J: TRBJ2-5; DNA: TGTGCCAGCAGCCCCGGGACATACCGGACCCAGTACTTC; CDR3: CASSPGTYRTQYF
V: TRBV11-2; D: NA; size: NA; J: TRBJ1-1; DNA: TGTGCCAGCAGCTTAGCTCCCACTGAAGCTTTCTTT; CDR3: CASSLAPTEAFF
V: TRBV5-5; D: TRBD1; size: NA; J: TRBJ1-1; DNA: TGTGCCAGCAGCTTTCTTGGGACAGGGAGCACTGAAGCTTTCTTT; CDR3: CASSFLGTGSTEAFF
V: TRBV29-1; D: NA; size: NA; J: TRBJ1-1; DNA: TGCAGCGTTGAAGATAAGGGGTTTGAAGCTTTCTTT; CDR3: CSVEDKGFEAFF
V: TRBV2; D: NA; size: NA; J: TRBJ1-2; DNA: TGTGCCAGCGGGGCTGTTGACTATGGCTACACCTTC; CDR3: CASGAVDYGYTF
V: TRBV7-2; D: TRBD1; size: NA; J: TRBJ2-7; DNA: TGTGCCAGCAGTAAACAGACAGGGGGCTACGAGCAGTACTTC; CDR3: CASSKQTGGYEQYF
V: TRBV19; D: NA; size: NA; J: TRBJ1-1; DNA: TGTGCCAGTATGGCGGGGGGGGGCACTGAAGCTTTCTTT; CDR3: CASMAGGGTEAFF
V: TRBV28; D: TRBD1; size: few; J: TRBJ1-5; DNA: TGTGCCAGCAGGGGATGGGGACAGGGCAATCAGCCCCAGCATTTT; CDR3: CASRGWGQGNQPQHF
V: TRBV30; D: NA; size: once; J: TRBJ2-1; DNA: TGTGCCTGGAGTGTATCAGTGGGAGTGAGGAATGAGCAGTTCTTC; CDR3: CAWSVSVGVRNEQFF
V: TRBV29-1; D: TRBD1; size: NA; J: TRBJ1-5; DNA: TGCAGCGTTGCCCGACAGGGTCAGCCCCAGCATTTT; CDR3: CSVARQGQPQHF
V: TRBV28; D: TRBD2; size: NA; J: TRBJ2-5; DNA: TGTGCCAGCATATTAGCGGGGGGCTCGGGAGAGACCCAGTACTTC; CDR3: CASILAGGSGETQYF
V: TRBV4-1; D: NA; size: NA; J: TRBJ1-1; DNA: TGCGCCAGCAGCCAACCCACAACCGACAGTCCTCGGGCTTTCTTT; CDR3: CASSQPTTDSPRAFF
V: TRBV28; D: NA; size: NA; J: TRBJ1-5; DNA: TGTGCCAGCAGTTTCACGACAGGCGTAGGCAATCAGCCCCAGCATTTT; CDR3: CASSFTTGVGNQPQHF
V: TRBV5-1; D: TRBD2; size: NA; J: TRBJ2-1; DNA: TGCGCCAGCAGCCCCCGGACTAGCGGGAGTGTGAGTGAGCAGTTCTTC; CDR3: CASSPRTSGSVSEQFF
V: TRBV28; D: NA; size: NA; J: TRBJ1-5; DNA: TGTGCCAGCAGCAAAGGGGCGGGGGGGCGGAGCAATCAGCCCCAGCATTTT; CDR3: CASSKGAGGRSNQPQHF
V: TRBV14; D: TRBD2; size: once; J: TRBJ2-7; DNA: TGTGCCAGCAGCCAAGGGACTAGCGACTGGGGAGAGCAGTACTTC; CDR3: CASSQGTSDWGEQYF
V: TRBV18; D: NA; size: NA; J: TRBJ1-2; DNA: TGTGCCAGCTCACCGGACACAGGACACTATGGCTACACCTTC; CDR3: CASSPDTGHYGYTF
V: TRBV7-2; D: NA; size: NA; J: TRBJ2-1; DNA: TGTGCCAGCAGCTTGCACGGGAGCCCTACCTACAATGAGCATTTCTTC; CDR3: CASSLHGSPTYNEHFF
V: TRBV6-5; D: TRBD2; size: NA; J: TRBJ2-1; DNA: TGTGCCAGCGGATCAGCGGGGGGGGTATCTTATGAGCAGTTCTTC; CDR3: CASGSAGGVSYEQFF
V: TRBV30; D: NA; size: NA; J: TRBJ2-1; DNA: TGTGCCTGGAGCCCTATTTACGGGGGATACAATGAGCAGTTCTTC; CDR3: CAWSPIYGGYNEQFF
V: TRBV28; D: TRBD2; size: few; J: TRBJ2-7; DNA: TGTGCCAGCAGTTACGTGGGCCTAGCGGGAGGGACTGCCTACGAGCAGTACTTC; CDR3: CASSYVGLAGGTAYEQYF
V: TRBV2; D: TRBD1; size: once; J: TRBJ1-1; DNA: TGTGCCAGCAGTGGCACAGGGGGCACTGAAGCTTTCTTT; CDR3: CASSGTGGTEAFF
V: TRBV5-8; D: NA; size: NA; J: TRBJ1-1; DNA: TGTGCCAGCAGCTTGCTACGATCGGGGGGCGCTTTCTTT; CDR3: CASSLLRSGGAFF
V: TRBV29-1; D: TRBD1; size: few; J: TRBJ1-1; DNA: TGCAGCGTTGAAAGACCCCGTCCGACGTGGAGACAGGGAAACACTGAAGCTTTCTTT; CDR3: CSVERPRPTWRQGNTEAFF
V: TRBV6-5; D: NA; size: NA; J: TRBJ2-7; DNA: TGTGCCAGCAGCCGAGGCGGAGCTTCCTACGAGCAGTACTTC; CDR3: CASSRGGASYEQYF
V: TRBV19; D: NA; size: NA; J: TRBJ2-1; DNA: TGTGCCAGCAACCCGGGGTTCTTGGATGAGCAGTTCTTC; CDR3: CASNPGFLDEQFF
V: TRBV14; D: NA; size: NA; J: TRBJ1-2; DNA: TGTGCCAGCAGCCGCGGGTTCCTCTATGGCTACACCTTC; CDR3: CASSRGFLYGYTF
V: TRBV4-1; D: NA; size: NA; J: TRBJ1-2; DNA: TGCGCCAGCAGCCAAGGTTCAGGAACTAACTATGGCTACACCTTC; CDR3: CASSQGSGTNYGYTF
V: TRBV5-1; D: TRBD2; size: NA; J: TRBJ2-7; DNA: TGCGCCAGCAGCCCGGCCTCTAGCGGACCCTACGAGCAGTACTTC; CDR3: CASSPASSGPYEQYF
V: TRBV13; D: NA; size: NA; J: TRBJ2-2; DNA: TGTGCCAGCAGCACGGGTATAGCGGGGGAGCTGTTTTTT; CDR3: CASSTGIAGELFF
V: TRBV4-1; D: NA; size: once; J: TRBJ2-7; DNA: TGCGCCAGCAGCCAGGACACGACCCCGTTAAAAGAGCAGTACTTC; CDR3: CASSQDTTPLKEQYF
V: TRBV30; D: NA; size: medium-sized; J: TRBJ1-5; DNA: TGTGCCTGGAGTGACACAGGACTAGGTCAGCCCCAGCATTTT; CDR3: CAWSDTGLGQPQHF
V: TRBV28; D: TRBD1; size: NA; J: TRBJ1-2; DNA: TGTGCCAGCAGTTTGGGGGACAGGAGAGGTGGCTACACCTTC; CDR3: CASSLGDRRGGYTF
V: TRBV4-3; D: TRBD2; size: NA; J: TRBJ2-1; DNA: TGCGCCAGCAGCCAAGGCCAGACTAGCGGATTATACAATGAGCAGTTCTTC; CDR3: CASSQGQTSGLYNEQFF
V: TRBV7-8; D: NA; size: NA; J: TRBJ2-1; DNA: TGTGCCACCCTACCCCTCGGCAGGGGTGAATCGCAGTTCTTC; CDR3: CATLPLGRGESQFF
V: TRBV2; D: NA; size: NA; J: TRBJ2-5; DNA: TGTGCCCGGCGGACTTGGGGAGAGACCCAGTACTTC; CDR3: CARRTWGETQYF
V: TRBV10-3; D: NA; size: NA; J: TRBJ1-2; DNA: TGTGCCATCAGTAGATCGGACACCGTTAACTATGGCTACACCTTC; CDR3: CAISRSDTVNYGYTF